The clone carrying this T cell receptor (beta chain) was counted at least ten times. This beta chain is off target for a library built for alpha chains, so its abundance means little. This specimen comes from a study of spatial heterogeneity in lung cancer. As to time point: sample taken at primary tumor resection. Frozen PBMC, nontumor lung or tumor provided whole RNA, which was sequenced unsorted. Donors were over 70 untreated early-stage non-small cell lung cancer patients. A distinct unique molecular identifier was carried by each TCR cDNA molecule. TCRdb redid the calling of the 5' RACE reads with MiXCR, one entry per CDR3 protein. The sample records about 7,900 distinct CDR3 sequences, 4% to 5% being singletons. The CDR3 is 14 amino acids. The V gene lost 0 bases and the J gene lost 0 bases, with 5 bases spanning the gap. CDR1 is MNHEY, CDR2 SVGAGI, per germline.

The source is a male donor with early-stage non-small cell lung cancer. The V gene is TRBV6-5, the J gene TRBJ1-2, with D unresolved. Sequencing was performed on PBMCs, taken at surgery. CDR3 sequence reads: CASSYSNPNYGYTF. CDR3 nucleotides: TGTGCCAGCAGTTACTCGAACCCTAACTATGGCTACACCTTC.